These 20 T cell receptor beta chains were sequenced from one sample in a study of shared T cell receptors in the human thymus. Sequenced by immunoSEQ multiplex PCR; TCRdb stores in-frame clones only, minus some. The repertoire includes roughly 500,000 clones, more than 75% of them detected once, and more than 0.01% sits in the top ten. The same data also contributed to another study, on human thymus T cells.

Sequenced input: thymocytes. The receptors were gathered from a boy in the first two years of life with a congenital heart defect.

The chain is built from TRBV6-5 and TRBJ2-7; D unclear. V lost 6 bases and J lost 7, with 10 bases in between. CDR1 is MNHEY and CDR2 is SVGAGI in the germline V gene. CDR3 length: 11 amino acids. CDR3 amino acids: CASRSGGEQYF. The CDR3 DNA is TGTGCCAGCAGGTCGGGTGGAGAGCAGTACTTC.

V usage is TRBV5-4 and J usage is TRBJ2-5, with TRBD2 matching over 7 bases. Germline V CDR1 and CDR2: SGHNT, YYREEE (reference sequence). V dropped 4 bases and J dropped 1; count of bases not matched to a gene: 13. The CDR3 is made up of 17 amino acids. The DNA of the CDR3 is TGTGCCAGCAGCCGTTCCCTAGCGGACTGGGGCCAAGAGACCCAGTACTTC. Encoded protein: CASSRSLADWGQETQYF.

The V and J genes are TRBV11-2 and TRBJ2-7, with 7 bases fitting TRBD2. Losses at the gene ends were 3 bases for V and 2 bases for J; bases not matched to a gene: 1. There are 13 residues in the CDR3. The germline gives CDR1 SGHAT, CDR2 FQNNGV. CDR3 residues: CASSFGLAYEQYF. The CDR3 DNA follows: TGTGCCAGCAGCTTTGGACTAGCCTACGAGCAGTACTTC.

J is TRBJ2-7 and V is TRBV6-5; D is possibly TRBD1 (6 bases). Looked up from germline, CDR1 is MNHEY and CDR2 is SVGAGI. The CDR3 has 15 amino acids. V was cut by 2 bases and J by 5 bases, with 16 bases left in between. Here the CDR3 reads CASSYVAGVFHEQYF. In DNA form, the CDR3 reads TGTGCCAGCAGTTACGTGGCAGGGGTATTCCACGAGCAGTACTTC.

The table lists this clone with a count of one. The gene calls are TRBV27 and TRBJ2-2; 11 nucleotides match TRBD1. The germline V gene has CDR1 MNHEY and CDR2 SMNVEV (reference sequence). The CDR3 sequence is 16 residues long. V shed 7 bases, J shed 3 bases, and the junction held 7 bases outside the gene matches. The CDR3 region has the DNA TGTGCCAGCACCTTGGGGACAGGGGGGGACACCGGGGAGCTGTTTTTT. Its protein is CASTLGTGGDTGELFF.

Written as DNA, the CDR3 is TGTGCCAGCAAACGGACAGGGGGGCTTCCCTACGACGAAGCTTTCTTT. It yields the protein CASKRTGGLPYDEAFF. The chain joins TRBV27 to TRBJ1-1; 10 bases map to TRBD1. With V trimmed by 7 bases and J by 8 bases, 16 bases remained unmatched. CDR3 length: 16 residues. Germline V gene lookup returns CDR1 MNHEY and CDR2 SMNVEV (reference sequence).

A few counts support this clone. The rearrangement links TRBV29-1 to TRBJ2-3, with D maybe TRBD1 (6 bases). V lost 6 bases to trimming and J lost 2 bases, with 9 bases between them. The germline gives CDR1 SQVTM, CDR2 ANQGSEA. There are 12 residues in the CDR3. CDR3 region: CSVGQLTDTQYF. CDR3 sequence (DNA): TGCAGCGTCGGACAGCTCACAGATACGCAGTATTTT.

This rearrangement joins TRBV12-5 to TRBJ2-5; 14 bases line up with TRBD2. The CDR3 length is 16 residues. Germline CDR1 reads LGHNT; CDR2 reads FRNRAP. The trim removed 6 bases at V and 5 bases at J, leaving 8 bases unmatched. DNA for the CDR3: TGTGCTAGTGGGACCGGGACTAGCGGGAGTAGGGAGACCCAGTACTTC. It encodes CASGTGTSGSRETQYF.

The chain combines TRBV6-5 with TRBJ2-1; the match to TRBD2 covers 10 bases. The germline V gene has CDR1 MNHEY and CDR2 SVGAGI. Germline trimming cut 8 bases from V and 4 bases from J; bases unmatched to any gene: 8. The CDR3 contains 15 residues. The CDR3 region has the DNA TGTGCCAGCGGGCCTGGACTAGCGGAATACAATGAGCAGTTCTTC. Translated, it gives CASGPGLAEYNEQFF.

The table lists this clone with a few counts. The V call is TRBV5-3, the J call TRBJ1-2; TRBD1 is a possible D gene (5 bases). TRBV5-3 is noted as an ORF with a role that remains uncertain. V dropped 3 bases and J dropped 7 bases, with 13 bases sitting between them. This CDR3 comprises 13 residues. CDR3 amino acids: CARSWGHGGGYTF. CDR3 in DNA: TGTGCCAGAAGCTGGGGTCACGGGGGTGGCTACACCTTC.

The J gene is TRBJ1-1, the V gene TRBV30; D gene ambiguous. The germline V and J ends were trimmed by 4 bases and 2 bases, with 5 bases remaining between them. The germline V gene encodes CDR1 GTSNPN and CDR2 SVGIG (reference sequence). This CDR3 has 11 residues. The CDR3 spells CAWKTNTEAFF. The CDR3 DNA sequence: TGTGCCTGGAAGACTAACACTGAAGCTTTCTTT.

The genes are TRBV6-4 and TRBJ1-1, with D perhaps TRBD1 (6 bases). Trimming removed 2 bases from V and 1 base from J, with 14 bases in between. Germline CDR1 is MRHNA and CDR2 is SNTAGT. This CDR3 is built from 16 residues. CDR3 sequence: CASSDAPGHKNTEAFF. The CDR3 DNA follows: TGTGCCAGCAGTGACGCCCCGGGACATAAGAACACTGAAGCTTTCTTT.

This clone was detected only a few times. DNA of the CDR3: TGCGCCAGCATGGGACTAGAGGAGACCCAGTACTTC. It translates to CASMGLEETQYF. The V and J genes are TRBV10-2 and TRBJ2-5; 8 bases agree with TRBD2. CDR3 size: 12 residues. Germline CDR1 and CDR2: WSHSY and SAAADI. Trimming removed 7 bases from V and 5 bases from J; junction bases left unmatched: 3.

The V call is TRBV5-6, the J call TRBJ2-5; TRBD2 matches 8 bases. The germline CDR1 and CDR2 sequences are SGHDT and YYEEEE. V lost 5 bases, J lost 1 base, and 10 bases stayed unmatched. The CDR3 loop spans 16 amino acids. CDR3: CASSFTSGLFQETQYF. In DNA, the CDR3 is TGTGCCAGCAGTTTCACTAGCGGCCTCTTCCAAGAGACCCAGTACTTC.

CDR3 sequence (DNA): TGTGCCAGCAGCTTAGGGGCTAGCGGGAGACGGTACGAGCAGTACTTC. As protein: CASSLGASGRRYEQYF. The chain couples TRBV7-9 to TRBJ2-7; the match to TRBD2 covers 10 bases. V shed 1 base and J 4 bases; nucleotides not matched to a gene: 7. The CDR3 is 16 residues long. The germline V gene has CDR1 SEHNR and CDR2 FQNEAQ (reference sequence).

The chain uses TRBV4-3 and TRBJ1-2; the match to TRBD1 covers 7 bases. The CDR3 is 16 amino acids. CDR1 and CDR2 (germline): LGHNA, YSLEER. The J segment lost 6 bases and the V segment lost 4 bases, leaving 14 bases of the junction unmatched. CDR3 sequence: CASSPREARGRNGYTF. CDR3 nucleotide sequence: TGCGCCAGCAGCCCGCGCGAGGCCAGGGGGAGAAATGGCTACACCTTC.

V gene TRBV30 combines with J gene TRBJ2-3; 12 positions agree with TRBD2. CDR1 is GTSNPN, CDR2 SVGIG, per germline (reference sequence). This CDR3 spans 16 amino acids. V dropped 1 base and J dropped 5; count of bases not matched to a gene: 7. The CDR3 sequence: CAWSARLAGGVDTQYF. The DNA of the CDR3 is TGTGCCTGGAGTGCCCGTCTAGCGGGAGGGGTAGATACGCAGTATTTT. Full variable domain (remainder filled in from reference TRBV30 and TRBJ2-3): SQTIHQWPATLVQPVGSPLSLECTVEGTSNPNLYWYRQAAGRGLQLLFYSVGIGQISSEVPQNLSASRPQDRQFILSSKKLLLSDSGFYLCAWSARLAGGVDTQYFGPGTRLTVL.

The chain joins TRBV27 to TRBJ2-3; 8 bases agree with TRBD1. V trimming: 6 bases; J trimming: 0 bases; junction bases outside the gene matches: 8. The CDR3 sequence is 16 residues long. Germline CDR1 and CDR2: MNHEY and SMNVEV (reference sequence). CDR3 DNA: TGTGCCAGCAGCAGTACCGGGACAGGAAGCACAGATACGCAGTATTTT. It specifies CASSSTGTGSTDTQYF.

The V call is TRBV5-1, the J call TRBJ2-3; 13 nucleotides align to TRBD2. Germline V lookup: CDR1 SGHRS, CDR2 YFSETQ. Trimming removed 0 bases from V and 3 bases from J; junction bases left unmatched: 7. The CDR3 totals 18 residues. The CDR3 is CASSLDFWTSGRTDTQYF. DNA for the CDR3: TGCGCCAGCAGCTTGGACTTTTGGACTAGCGGGAGAACAGATACGCAGTATTTT.

This chain links TRBV29-1 with TRBJ2-7, with 11 bases aligning to TRBD2. Per the germline V gene, CDR1 is SQVTM and CDR2 is ANQGSEA. Trimming cost V 1 base and J 5 bases; bases outside gene matches: 1. CDR3 length equals 13 residues. The CDR3 DNA follows: TGCAGCGTTGAAGTAGCGGGAGGGCACGAGCAGTACTTC. It codes for CSVEVAGGHEQYF.